What follows are 19 T cell receptor beta chains derived from one specimen sequenced in a study of molecular identifiers for immune sequencing clone quantification. TCRdb redid the calling of the PCR reads with MiXCR, one entry per CDR3 protein. The sample holds about 640,000 distinct CDR3 sequences, roughly 21% seen once. The sequenced sample was naive CD8+ T cells from blood, with Jurkat cell RNA spiked in. Subset defined: FACS-sorted CD8+CD4-CCR7+CD45RA+ naive T cells. These receptors originate from a human donor in good health. Some libraries in this study had Jurkat cell RNA spiked in.

This clonotype occurred many times. V and J are TRBV6-2 or TRBV6-3 and TRBJ2-3; no firm D call. Looked up from germline, CDR1 is MNHEY and CDR2 is SVGEGT. CDR3 length: 14 amino acids. Trimming cost V 2 bases and J 5 bases, with 11 bases left between them. The CDR3: CASSYADALDTQYF. CDR3 coding DNA: TGTGCCAGCAGTTACGCGGACGCGCTAGATACGCAGTATTTT.

This clonotype came up many times. The chain links TRBV30 to TRBJ1-1; D uncertain. The germline V gene has CDR1 GTSNPN and CDR2 SVGIG (reference sequence). The CDR3 has 14 residues. Deletions cut 0 bases from V and 3 bases from J, with 11 bases between. The CDR3 loop is CAWSVVGLDTEAFF. The CDR3 nucleotides read TGTGCCTGGAGTGTAGTAGGGTTGGACACTGAAGCTTTCTTT.

This clonotype was detected ten times or more. The V gene is TRBV19, the J gene TRBJ2-5, with 7 positions matching TRBD1. Germline V gene data show CDR1 as LNHDA and CDR2 as SQIVND (reference sequence). J gave up 5 bases and V 5 bases, and 11 bases lay outside the gene matches. This CDR3 region has 15 residues. Written as DNA, the CDR3 is TGTGCCAGTAGTCCAGGGGGTTCTGGGTATGAGACCCAGTACTTC. Residues: CASSPGGSGYETQYF.

At least ten counts were recorded for this clonotype. The genes are TRBV7-9 and TRBJ1-4; no clear D gene. V dropped 5 bases and J dropped 8 bases, with 12 bases sitting between them. The CDR3 runs 13 residues. Germline CDR1 and CDR2: SEHNR and FQNEAQ (reference sequence). The DNA for the CDR3 is TGTGCCAGCAGCGAGCTGGGATTCGAAAAACTGTTTTTT. Translation: CASSELGFEKLFF.

The chain uses TRBV19 and TRBJ2-1, with D maybe TRBD1 (5 bases). V lost 5 bases to trimming and J lost 0 bases, with 11 bases between them. The CDR3 totals 15 residues. Germline V CDR1 and CDR2: LNHDA, SQIVND (reference sequence). Here the CDR3 reads CASSVDISSYNEQFF. The CDR3 region has the DNA TGTGCCAGTAGTGTGGACATAAGCTCCTACAATGAGCAGTTCTTC.

J is TRBJ2-7 and V is TRBV20-1, with 13 nucleotides matching TRBD2. Germline V gives CDR1 DFQATT, CDR2 SNEGSKA (reference sequence). V gave up 7 bases and J gave up 6 bases; unmatched junction bases: 12. CDR3 length: 15 amino acids. CDR3 loop: CSVAKLAGGPGEQYF. CDR3 sequence (DNA): TGCAGTGTCGCGAAACTAGCGGGAGGGCCCGGCGAGCAGTACTTC.

The chain has TRBV19 and TRBJ1-1; weak D call: TRBD1 (6 bases). Germline V gene sequence: CDR1 LNHDA, CDR2 SQIVND (reference sequence). This CDR3 contains 16 residues. V was trimmed by 3 bases and J by 4 bases, leaving 18 bases between them. In DNA form, the CDR3 reads TGTGCCAGTAGTATCGGATCAAGGGGGGGAGGCACTGAAGCTTTCTTT. Residues: CASSIGSRGGGTEAFF.

This clonotype was counted at least ten times. The rearrangement uses TRBV6-2 or TRBV6-3 and TRBJ1-1, with D perhaps TRBD1 (5 bases). Looked up from germline, CDR1 is MNHEY and CDR2 is SVGEGT. CDR3 length equals 12 residues. The germline V and J ends were trimmed by 0 bases and 11 bases, with 10 bases remaining between them. The CDR3 region has the DNA TGTGCCAGCAGTTACTCAGGGGACGGTGCTTTCTTT. Translation gives CASSYSGDGAFF.

Concerning this clonotype itself: This may be a read error, as it is one base from a much larger clone. The J gene is TRBJ1-4, the V gene TRBV5-6; 10 bases fit TRBD1. Germline V lookup: CDR1 SGHDT, CDR2 YYEEEE. V lost 7 bases, J lost 7 bases, and 10 bases stayed unmatched. The CDR3 contains 15 residues. The CDR3 is CASGGAGQGSEKLFF. The CDR3 bases are TGTGCCAGCGGCGGCGCGGGACAGGGGAGTGAAAAACTGTTTTTT.

This clonotype appeared many times. This sequence joins TRBV7-9 and TRBJ1-1; 8 bases line up with TRBD1. Germline V gene sequence: CDR1 SEHNR, CDR2 FQNEAQ (reference sequence). J gave up 7 bases and V 5 bases, and 12 bases lay outside the gene matches. The CDR3 is 15 amino acids. CDR3: CASSQVTGVGGEAFF. DNA of the CDR3: TGTGCCAGCAGCCAAGTGACAGGGGTTGGAGGTGAAGCTTTCTTT.

There are many counts of this clonotype. The rearrangement joins TRBV5-1 to TRBJ2-5; 10 bases map to TRBD1. Per germline, CDR1 SGHRS and CDR2 YFSETQ. The CDR3 has 18 residues. The J segment lost 2 bases and the V segment lost 2 bases, leaving 12 bases of the junction unmatched. This CDR3 reads CASSFDLGTGAAQETQYF. The CDR3, as DNA: TGCGCCAGCAGCTTCGACCTCGGGACAGGGGCGGCACAAGAGACCCAGTACTTC.

As regards this clonotype: A read error may be the cause here, since a much bigger clone is one base away. Here the CDR3 omits its conserved ending phenylalanine or tryptophan, so a read error is the likely source. J is TRBJ2-7 and V is TRBV5-8, with D perhaps TRBD1 (5 bases). Trimming stripped 0 bases from V and 2 bases from J, with 18 bases between. This CDR3 comprises 17 residues. CDR1 is SGHTS, CDR2 YDEGEE, per germline. CDR3 region: CASSLASGLDIAYEQYL. Written as DNA, the CDR3 is TGTGCCAGCAGCTTGGCCAGTGGTTTGGACATCGCCTACGAGCAGTACCTC.

In its sample, this clonotype was seen a few times. This chain links TRBV13 with TRBJ2-2, with a possible D match to TRBD1 (6 bases). V gave up 3 bases and J gave up 0 bases, with 8 bases separating them. This CDR3 spans 15 amino acids. The V gene's germline CDR1 is PRHDT and CDR2 FYEKMQ (reference sequence). The CDR3 DNA reads TGTGCCAGCAGCTTCCAGGGGCCGAACACCGGGGAGCTGTTTTTT. The encoded protein is CASSFQGPNTGELFF.

V gene TRBV14 combines with J gene TRBJ2-2; tentative D call: TRBD2 (6 bases). Deletions cut 3 bases from V and 1 base from J, with 15 bases between. The CDR3 has 17 amino acids. Germline values: CDR1 SGHDN, CDR2 FVKESK. CDR3 in DNA: TGTGCCAGCAGCCACAGGCCGGGGGTGTTGAACACCGGGGAGCTGTTTTTT. This sequence encodes CASSHRPGVLNTGELFF.

In this sample, this clonotype turned up many times. The chain employs TRBV3-1 and TRBJ2-7; D remains unclear. Per the germline V gene, CDR1 is LGHDT and CDR2 is YNNKEL (reference sequence). Deletions cut 0 bases from V and 5 bases from J, with 5 bases between. The length of the CDR3 is 12 residues. CDR3 loop: CASSQEGHEQYF. The CDR3 DNA is TGTGCCAGCAGCCAAGAAGGACACGAGCAGTACTTC.

This clonotype was found a few times. A much larger clone is a single base away; this may be a read error. The rearrangement uses TRBV29-1 and TRBJ1-2; TRBD1 matches 8 bases. This CDR3 has 12 amino acids. From germline, CDR1 is SQVTM and CDR2 ANQGSEA. The CDR3 here is CSVESGGVGHTF. The CDR3, as DNA: TGCAGCGTTGAATCAGGGGGCGTTGGCCACACCTTC.

This clonotype was counted only a few times. The chain has TRBV7-2 and TRBJ2-7, with 9 nucleotides matching TRBD1. This CDR3 spans 15 amino acids. V lost 1 base to trimming and J lost 2 bases; unmatched junction nucleotides: 3. In germline, CDR1 is SGHTA, CDR2 FQGNSA. The CDR3 region is CASSLDGTGTYEQYF. CDR3 DNA: TGTGCCAGCAGCTTAGACGGGACAGGGACCTACGAGCAGTACTTC.

In this sample, this clonotype turned up a few times. The chain is built from TRBV28 and TRBJ2-3; 13 bases match TRBD2. The V segment lost 7 bases and the J segment 4 bases; nucleotides outside the gene matches: 14. Germline V gives CDR1 MDHEN, CDR2 SYDVKM. The CDR3 is 18 residues long. CDR3 nucleotide sequence: TGTGCCAGCACCCGCGGACTAGCGGGAGAGGGTTTAGCAGATACGCAGTATTTT. Translating it yields CASTRGLAGEGLADTQYF.

In this sample, this clonotype turned up many times. The rearrangement joins TRBV4-2 to TRBJ2-3, with a possible D match to TRBD1 (6 bases). This CDR3 has 15 amino acids. V was cut by 5 bases and J by 2 bases, with 14 bases left in between. Germline V gene data show CDR1 as LGHNA and CDR2 as YNFKEQ. The CDR3 reads CASSSVQGTTDTQYF. The CDR3 DNA reads as TGTGCCAGCAGCTCTGTCCAGGGGACCACAGATACGCAGTATTTT.